These 7 T cell receptor beta chains came from one sample sequenced in a study of T-cell memory formation after mild COVID-19. TCRdb recomputed calls from the 5' RACE reads with MiXCR, one row per CDR3 protein. The sample holds about 430,000 distinct CDR3 sequences, about a sixth seen once. Sequenced input: PBMCs or a T cell subset sorted from them (not recorded which). Receptors were obtained from a man between 18 and 29 years old who had mild COVID-19 (a few samples of this study predate the infection). Cell type and time point are not known.

V and J are TRBV30 and TRBJ1-1, with D tentatively TRBD1 (5 bases). Germline V gene lookup returns CDR1 GTSNPN and CDR2 SVGIG (reference sequence). This CDR3 spans 13 amino acids. The V end was cut by 4 bases, the J end by 2 bases, with 11 bases between. As DNA, the CDR3 is TGTGCCTGGACCAGGGTGGGAAACACTGAAGCTTTCTTT. This gives the protein CAWTRVGNTEAFF.

Here the CDR3 reads CASSLFGQGDETQYF. In nucleotides, the CDR3 is TGTGCCAGCAGCTTATTCGGACAGGGAGACGAGACCCAGTACTTC. The chain employs TRBV7-7 and TRBJ2-5; 8 bases agree with TRBD1. The CDR3 consists of 15 residues. With V trimmed by 2 bases and J by 5 bases, 7 bases remained unmatched. Germline V gene data show CDR1 as SSHAT and CDR2 as FNYEAQ (reference sequence).

Many counts were recorded for this clonotype. This chain links TRBV19 with TRBJ1-5, with D uncertain. The V end lost 6 bases, the J end lost 0 bases, and 6 bases lay between the germline ends. CDR1 LNHDA and CDR2 SQIVND come from the germline V gene (reference sequence). This CDR3 has 13 residues. The CDR3 nucleotides are TGTGCCAGTAGCGTCTTTAGCAATCAGCCCCAGCATTTT. Translating gives CASSVFSNQPQHF.

This clonotype was counted between two and nine times. The rearrangement uses TRBV9 and TRBJ2-7; either TRBD1 or TRBD2 may supply D (6 bases each). The germline V gene encodes CDR1 SGDLS and CDR2 YYNGEE. The V and J ends lost 3 bases and 1 base respectively, with 17 bases between them. CDR3 size: 16 residues. CDR3 protein: CASSGGRGVSSYEQYF. The CDR3 DNA is TGTGCCAGCAGCGGCGGAAGGGGGGTTTCGTCCTACGAGCAGTACTTC.

This clonotype was observed a handful of times. The genes are TRBV6-5 and TRBJ1-2, with a possible D match to TRBD1 (6 bases). Trimming left V 5 bases short and J 2 bases short, with 9 bases between. Germline V gene lookup returns CDR1 MNHEY and CDR2 SVGAGI. The CDR3 length is 13 residues. The CDR3 DNA reads as TGTGCCAGCAGTAACGGACAGAACTATGGCTACACCTTC. Protein product: CASSNGQNYGYTF.

The chain uses TRBV11-2 and TRBJ1-6; TRBD1 matches at 7 bases. There are 14 residues in the CDR3. CDR1 is SGHAT and CDR2 is FQNNGV in the germline V gene. Germline trimming cut 6 bases from V and 8 bases from J; bases unmatched to any gene: 7. The CDR3 DNA follows: TGTGCCAGCAGTTTGACAGGGTTGTATTCACCCCTCCACTTT. It is translated as CASSLTGLYSPLHF.

This clonotype has more than one count but fewer than ten. V usage is TRBV7-3 and J usage is TRBJ2-3; D is possibly TRBD2 (7 bases). CDR1 and CDR2 from the germline V gene are SGHTA and FQGTGA. The CDR3 has 16 amino acids. The V gene lost 3 bases and the J gene lost 0 bases, with 13 bases spanning the gap. The CDR3 DNA follows: TGTGCCAGCAGCTTCTACGGGGGGCAGAGCACAGATACGCAGTATTTT. It codes for CASSFYGGQSTDTQYF.